These T cell receptor beta chains were read from a single sample in a study of beta chain features in type 1 diabetes. Clones were sequenced by immunoSEQ multiplex PCR, and TCRdb holds only the in-frame ones, with some missing. The sample has about 230,000 clones, about 10% seen once. The sample consisted of naive CD4+ T cells from blood. The receptors originated from a young woman in good health. Each CDR3 is given with its conserved first and last residue. The D gene is left open where the match is weak. Only some rows state a clone size, as once, few, many or a class for expanded clones.

size: -; J: TRBJ1-3; V: TRBV28; length: 13; D: -; DNA: TGTGCCAGCAGCTTAGGGACAGGAAACACCATATATTTT; CDR3: CASSLGTGNTIYF
size: few; J: TRBJ2-2; V: TRBV7-3; length: 15; D: TRBD1; DNA: TGTGCCAGCAGCTTCCGGGACAGAAACACCGGGGAGCTGTTTTTT; CDR3: CASSFRDRNTGELFF
size: -; J: TRBJ1-5; V: TRBV6-5; length: 15; D: TRBD1; DNA: TGTGCCAGCAGTTACGGCAGGGGGCATGGTCAGCCCCAGCATTTT; CDR3: CASSYGRGHGQPQHF
size: -; J: TRBJ2-3; V: TRBV4-1; length: 14; D: -; DNA: TGCGCCAGCAGCCAAGTCGAGAACACAGATACGCAGTATTTT; CDR3: CASSQVENTDTQYF
size: -; J: TRBJ2-7; V: TRBV6-6; length: 11; D: -; DNA: TGTGCCATCGGCCAGGGGACCGAGCAGTACTTC; CDR3: CAIGQGTEQYF
size: -; J: TRBJ2-2; V: TRBV15; length: 16; D: TRBD2; DNA: TGTGCCACCAGCAGTATAGCGGGGGGCCTGACCGGGGAGCTGTTTTTT; CDR3: CATSSIAGGLTGELFF
size: few; J: TRBJ2-2; V: TRBV5-6; length: 13; D: -; DNA: TGTGCCAGCAGCTTGGTGCGAGCCGGGGAGCTGTTTTTT; CDR3: CASSLVRAGELFF
size: few; J: TRBJ2-3; V: TRBV5-1; length: 15; D: TRBD2; DNA: TGCGCCAGCAGCCTAACTAGCGGGAGTATAGATACGCAGTATTTT; CDR3: CASSLTSGSIDTQYF
size: -; J: TRBJ1-6; V: TRBV10-3; length: 15; D: -; DNA: TGTGCCATCAGCTTTGATGCTGGAGGGAATTCACCCCTCCACTTT; CDR3: CAISFDAGGNSPLHF
size: -; J: TRBJ1-6; V: TRBV6-6; length: 13; D: -; DNA: TGTGCCAGTAACAGGCTTCCGAATTCACCCCTCCACTTT; CDR3: CASNRLPNSPLHF
size: -; J: TRBJ2-4; V: TRBV27; length: 16; D: -; DNA: TGTGCCAGCAGTTCGGTGGGAGTCGCGGAGGAAAACATTCAGTACTTC; CDR3: CASSSVGVAEENIQYF
size: few; J: TRBJ1-1; V: TRBV5-4; length: 13; D: -; DNA: TGTGCCAGCAGCTTGATTTCTTATACTGAAGCTTTCTTT; CDR3: CASSLISYTEAFF
size: few; J: TRBJ2-7; V: TRBV5-1; length: 14; D: -; DNA: TGCGCCAGCAGCTTGGTCGCAGACTCCTACGAGCAGTACTTC; CDR3: CASSLVADSYEQYF
size: -; J: TRBJ2-3; V: TRBV12-5; length: 16; D: TRBD2; DNA: TGTGCTAGTGGTTTGGGACTAGCGGGAGTTGGAGATACGCAGTATTTT; CDR3: CASGLGLAGVGDTQYF
size: few; J: TRBJ2-2; V: TRBV2; length: 14; D: TRBD1; DNA: TGTGCCAGCAGTTACAGGGGGAGTACCGGGGAGCTGTTTTTT; CDR3: CASSYRGSTGELFF
size: -; J: TRBJ2-3; V: TRBV5-4; length: 16; D: -; DNA: TGTGCCAGCAGCCGCAGCCGGAGAGGGGGAACAGATACGCAGTATTTT; CDR3: CASSRSRRGGTDTQYF
size: -; J: TRBJ2-3; V: TRBV5-4; length: 16; D: TRBD2; DNA: TGTGCCAGCAGCTTGGTTAGCGGGGGATCCACAGATACGCAGTATTTT; CDR3: CASSLVSGGSTDTQYF
size: -; J: TRBJ2-7; V: TRBV11-2; length: 17; D: -; DNA: TGTGCCAGCAGCTTAGTCGGAACAGGCTTAAGCTCCTACGAGCAGTACTTC; CDR3: CASSLVGTGLSSYEQYF
size: few; J: TRBJ1-1; V: TRBV20-1; length: 11; D: -; DNA: TGCAGTGCCCGGGAGAACACTGAAGCTTTCTTT; CDR3: CSARENTEAFF
size: few; J: TRBJ2-4; V: TRBV5-4; length: 13; D: TRBD1; DNA: TGTGCCAGCAGTCGGGACAGGGAGGGCATTCAGTACTTC; CDR3: CASSRDREGIQYF
size: few; J: TRBJ1-1; V: TRBV18; length: 12; D: -; DNA: TGTGCCAGCTCACCAAGACAGACTGAAGCTTTCTTT; CDR3: CASSPRQTEAFF
size: few; J: TRBJ2-5; V: TRBV2; length: 14; D: TRBD2; DNA: TGTGCCAGCACCCAAGAAAGCGGGAAGGAGACCCAGTACTTC; CDR3: CASTQESGKETQYF
size: -; J: TRBJ2-6; V: TRBV11-2; length: 17; D: TRBD2; DNA: TGTGCCAGCAGGTCCTTGGCCGGCGGGGGAGGGGCCAACGTCCTGACTTTC; CDR3: CASRSLAGGGGANVLTF
size: -; J: TRBJ1-1; V: TRBV7-2; length: 13; D: -; DNA: TGTGCCAGCAGCTTAGACCGCCGGGATGAAGCTTTCTTT; CDR3: CASSLDRRDEAFF
size: few; J: TRBJ2-5; V: TRBV5-1; length: 16; D: TRBD2; DNA: TGCGCCAGCAGCAATCTGGCTAGCGGGAGTTTTGAGACCCAGTACTTC; CDR3: CASSNLASGSFETQYF
size: -; J: TRBJ2-3; V: TRBV7-9; length: 17; D: TRBD2; DNA: TGTGCCAGCAGCTTTCCGGGACTAGCGGTGAGCACAGATACGCAGTATTTT; CDR3: CASSFPGLAVSTDTQYF
size: many; J: TRBJ2-7; V: TRBV29-1; length: 13; D: -; DNA: TGCAGCGTGGGACGGACAGCCTTTGAGGAGCAGTACTTC; CDR3: CSVGRTAFEEQYF
size: few; J: TRBJ2-7; V: TRBV27; length: 15; D: TRBD2; DNA: TGTGCCAGCAGTTTATCGACTAGCGGGAGCAACGAGCAGTACTTC; CDR3: CASSLSTSGSNEQYF
size: -; J: TRBJ2-1; V: TRBV4-2; length: 14; D: TRBD2; DNA: TGTGCCAGCAGCCAAGAACTAGCGGGAGATGAGCAGTTCTTC; CDR3: CASSQELAGDEQFF
size: few; J: TRBJ2-7; V: TRBV4-1; length: 16; D: TRBD2; DNA: TGCGCCAGCAGCCAAGGCCCGGCTAGCGGGAGATACGAGCAGTACTTC; CDR3: CASSQGPASGRYEQYF
size: -; J: TRBJ2-1; V: TRBV19; length: 14; D: TRBD2; DNA: TGTGCCAGTAGTTCCTCAGCGGGAGTGGGTGAGCAGTTCTTC; CDR3: CASSSSAGVGEQFF
size: few; J: TRBJ2-3; V: TRBV5-4; length: 16; D: -; DNA: TGTGCCAGCAGCTTGGCCATGGGAGATAGCACAGATACGCAGTATTTT; CDR3: CASSLAMGDSTDTQYF
size: -; J: TRBJ2-1; V: TRBV11-2; length: 18; D: TRBD2; DNA: TGTGCCAGCAGTTTCGGGACTAGCGGCACGAACTCCTACAATGAGCAGTTCTTC; CDR3: CASSFGTSGTNSYNEQFF